Below, 10 T cell receptor beta chains from the same sample are listed, as sequenced in a study of T-cell reconstitution after alpha-beta-depleted transplantation in children. Using unique molecular identifiers, the investigators prepared the TCRbeta library. TCRdb analysed the PCR reads with MiXCR anew, one entry per CDR3 protein. The data hold roughly 400,000 distinct CDR3 sequences, with around 46% observed a single time. The source was PBMCs, collected before TCRalphabeta/CD19-depleted stem cell transplant. Receptor source: a girl aged 2 to 10 with aplastic anemia, due to receive a stem cell transplant.

This clonotype has a count of ten or more. This chain's CDR3 is CASRFPSMNTEAFF. The DNA for the CDR3 is TGTGCCAGCAGATTTCCTAGTATGAACACTGAAGCTTTCTTT. The chain recombines TRBV12-3 or TRBV12-4 with TRBJ1-1; D not certain. The CDR3 is made up of 14 amino acids. Trimming left V 6 bases short and J 0 bases short, with 11 bases between.

This sequence joins TRBV20-1 and TRBJ1-1; D remains unclear. Looked up from germline, CDR1 is DFQATT and CDR2 is SNEGSKA (reference sequence). This CDR3 contains 12 residues. V was cut by 1 base and J by 5 bases, with 8 bases left in between. In DNA, the CDR3 is TGCAGTGCTAGAGGTGGAGGGACTGAAGCTTTCTTT. Its translation is CSARGGGTEAFF.

The rearrangement uses TRBV30 and TRBJ2-7; TRBD1 matches 8 bases. The CDR3 has 14 amino acids. CDR1 GTSNPN and CDR2 SVGIG come from the germline V gene (reference sequence). The V segment lost 5 bases and the J segment 4 bases; nucleotides outside the gene matches: 10. The chain's CDR3 is CAWGGQAGIYEQYF. The CDR3 region has the DNA TGTGCCTGGGGGGGACAGGCGGGGATTTACGAGCAGTACTTC.

This clonotype is a singleton in its sample. The chain recombines TRBV21-1 with TRBJ2-7; the DNA was not used to check the table's D call, TRBD2. TRBV21-1 represents a pseudogene. The CDR3 runs 14 residues. CDR3: CASSTELAEPEQYF. CDR3 DNA: TGTGCCAGCAGCACTGAACTAGCGGAGCCCGAGCAGTACTTC.

V is TRBV5-4 and J is TRBJ2-3; perhaps TRBD1 as D (6 bases). The CDR3 is 16 residues long. Germline V gives CDR1 SGHNT, CDR2 YYREEE (reference sequence). V was shortened by 0 bases and J by 2 bases, with 13 bases between the two germline ends. The CDR3 region is CASSLASGQATDTQYF. DNA of the CDR3: TGTGCCAGCAGCTTGGCTTCGGGACAAGCCACAGATACGCAGTATTTT.

This clonotype was counted many times. This chain links TRBV12-3 or TRBV12-4 with TRBJ2-7, with D possibly matching TRBD2 (6 bases). V was clipped by 6 bases and J by 3 bases, with 12 bases between them. This CDR3 is 13 amino acids long. CDR3 region: CASRPGSLYEQYF. The CDR3 coding sequence is TGTGCCAGCAGACCCGGGAGCCTCTACGAGCAGTACTTC.

This sequence joins TRBV20-1 and TRBJ2-5; D remains ambiguous. V was clipped by 3 bases and J by 7 bases, with 9 bases between them. This CDR3 region has 11 residues. The V gene's germline CDR1 is DFQATT and CDR2 SNEGSKA (reference sequence). Written as DNA, the CDR3 is TGCAGTGCTAGTATCGGTTGGACCCAGTACTTC. Translation gives CSASIGWTQYF.

This clonotype was seen many times. This chain connects TRBV12-3 or TRBV12-4 to TRBJ2-5; D tentatively reads TRBD1 or TRBD2 (5 bases each). CDR3 length: 13 residues. V was clipped by 7 bases and J by 1 base, with 10 bases between them. CDR3 sequence reads: CASTRGIQETQYF. The CDR3 DNA reads TGTGCCAGCACGAGGGGCATCCAAGAGACCCAGTACTTC.

V and J are TRBV29-1 and TRBJ2-1; tentatively, D is TRBD1 (6 bases). V was clipped by 5 bases and J by 4 bases, with 9 bases between them. The length of the CDR3 is 12 residues. CDR1 SQVTM and CDR2 ANQGSEA come from the germline V gene. The CDR3 is CSVRTDYNEQFF. In nucleotides, the CDR3 is TGCAGCGTTAGGACAGATTACAATGAGCAGTTCTTC.

This clonotype has just a few counts. The V call is TRBV28, the J call TRBJ2-1; D unresolved. This CDR3 is 16 amino acids long. Germline loops: CDR1 MDHEN, CDR2 SYDVKM. V was cut by 1 base and J by 2 bases, with 12 bases left in between. CDR3 sequence: CASSLYPGEPYNEQFF. The CDR3 DNA reads TGTGCCAGCAGTTTATACCCAGGCGAACCCTACAATGAGCAGTTCTTC.